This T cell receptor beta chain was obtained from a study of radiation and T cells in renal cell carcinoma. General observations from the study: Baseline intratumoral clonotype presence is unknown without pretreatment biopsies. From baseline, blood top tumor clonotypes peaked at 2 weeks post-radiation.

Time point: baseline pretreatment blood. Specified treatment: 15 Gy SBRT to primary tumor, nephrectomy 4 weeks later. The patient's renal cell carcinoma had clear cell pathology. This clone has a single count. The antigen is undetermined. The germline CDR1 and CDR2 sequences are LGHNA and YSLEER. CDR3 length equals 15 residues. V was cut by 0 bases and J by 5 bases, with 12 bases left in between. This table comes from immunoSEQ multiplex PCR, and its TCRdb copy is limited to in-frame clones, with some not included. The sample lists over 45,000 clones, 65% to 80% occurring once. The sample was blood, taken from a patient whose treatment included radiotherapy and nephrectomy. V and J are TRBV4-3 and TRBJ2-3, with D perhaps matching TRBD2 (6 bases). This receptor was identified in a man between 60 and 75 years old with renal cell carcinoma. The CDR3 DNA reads TGCGCCAGCAGCCAAGATCTGCGGGGTGAAGATACGCAGTATTTT. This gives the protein CASSQDLRGEDTQYF.